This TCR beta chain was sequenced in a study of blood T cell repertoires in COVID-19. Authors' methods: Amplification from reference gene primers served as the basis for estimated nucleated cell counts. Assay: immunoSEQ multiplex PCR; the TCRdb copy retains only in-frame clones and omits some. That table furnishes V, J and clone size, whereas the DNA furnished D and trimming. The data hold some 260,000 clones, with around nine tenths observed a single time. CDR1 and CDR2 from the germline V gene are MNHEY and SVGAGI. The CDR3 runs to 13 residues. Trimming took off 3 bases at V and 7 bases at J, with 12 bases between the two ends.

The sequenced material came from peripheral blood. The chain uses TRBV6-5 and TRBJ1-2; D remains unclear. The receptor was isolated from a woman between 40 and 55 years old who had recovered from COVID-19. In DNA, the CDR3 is TGTGCCAGCAGTTATGGGCGGGTCGGTGGCTACACCTTC. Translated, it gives CASSYGRVGGYTF.